This T cell receptor beta chain was sequenced in a study of blood T cell repertoires in COVID-19. Whole-study context: COVID-19 samples from acute and convalescent phases originated in the United States, Italy and Spain. T cells, B-cell-depleted T cells, or PBMCs supplied cDNA or gDNA.

Trimming took 5 bases from V and 5 from J, leaving 9 bases between them. The CDR3 loop spans 12 amino acids. Germline values: CDR1 SGHVS, CDR2 FNYEAQ. In the original workflow: Estimation of nucleated cell counts relied on the amplification of reference gene primers. Profiled with immunoSEQ multiplex PCR; TCRdb holds only in-frame clones, not every one. V, J and clone size are those of that table, while D and trimming were read from the DNA. The sample contains about 70,000 clones, 70% to 80% of which appear only once. Input material: peripheral blood. The chain recombines TRBV7-6 with TRBJ2-5; D gene unclear. The receptor was isolated from a human donor in a cohort sampled during active COVID-19. CDR3 nucleotides: TGTGCCAGCAGCCCCATCGGGGAGACCCAGTACTTC. Its protein is CASSPIGETQYF. The full variable domain, its missing parts supplied by reference TRBV7-6 and TRBJ2-5, is GAGVSQSPRYKVTKRGQDVALRCDPISGHVSLYWYRQALGQGPEFLTYFNYEAQQDKSGLPNDRFSAERPEGSISTLTIQRTEQRDSAMYRCASSPIGETQYFGPGTRLLVL.